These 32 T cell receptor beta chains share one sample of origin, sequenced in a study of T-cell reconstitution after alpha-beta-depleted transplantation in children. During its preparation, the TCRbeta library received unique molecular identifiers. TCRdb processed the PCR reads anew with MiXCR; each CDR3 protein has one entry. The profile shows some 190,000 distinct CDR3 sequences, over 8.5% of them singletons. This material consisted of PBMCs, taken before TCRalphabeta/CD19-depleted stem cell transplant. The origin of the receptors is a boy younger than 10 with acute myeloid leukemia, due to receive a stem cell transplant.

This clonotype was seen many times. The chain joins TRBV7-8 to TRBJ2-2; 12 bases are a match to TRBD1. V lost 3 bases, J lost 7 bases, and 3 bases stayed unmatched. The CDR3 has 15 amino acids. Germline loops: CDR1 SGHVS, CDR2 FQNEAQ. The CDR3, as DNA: TGTGCCAGCAGCTTGGGGACAGGGGGCGGCGGGGAGCTGTTTTTT. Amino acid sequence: CASSLGTGGGGELFF.

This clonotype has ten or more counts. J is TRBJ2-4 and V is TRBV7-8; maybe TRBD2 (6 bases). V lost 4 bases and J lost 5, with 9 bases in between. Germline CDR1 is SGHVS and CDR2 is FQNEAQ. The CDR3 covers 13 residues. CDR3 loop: CASSSGTQNIQYF. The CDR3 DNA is TGTGCCAGCAGCTCCGGGACTCAAAACATTCAGTACTTC.

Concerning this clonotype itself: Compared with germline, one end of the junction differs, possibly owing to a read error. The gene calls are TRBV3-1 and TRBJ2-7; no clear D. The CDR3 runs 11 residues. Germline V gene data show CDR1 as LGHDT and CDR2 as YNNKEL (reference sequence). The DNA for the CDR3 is TGTGCCAGCAGCCGCTCGTACGAGCAGCACTTC. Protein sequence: CASSRSYEQHF.

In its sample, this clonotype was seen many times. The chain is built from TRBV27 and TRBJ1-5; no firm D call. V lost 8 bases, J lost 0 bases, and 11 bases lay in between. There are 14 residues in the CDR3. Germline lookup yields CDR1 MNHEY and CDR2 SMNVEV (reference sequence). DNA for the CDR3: TGTGCCAGCGGGGATTACAGTAGCAATCAGCCCCAGCATTTT. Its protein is CASGDYSSNQPQHF.

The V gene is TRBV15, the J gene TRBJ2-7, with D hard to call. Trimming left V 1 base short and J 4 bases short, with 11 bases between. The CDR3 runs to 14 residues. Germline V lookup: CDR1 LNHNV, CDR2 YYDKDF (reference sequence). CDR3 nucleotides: TGTGCCACCAGCAGAGCTGTCGGGCAATACGAGCAGTACGTC. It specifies CATSRAVGQYEQYV.

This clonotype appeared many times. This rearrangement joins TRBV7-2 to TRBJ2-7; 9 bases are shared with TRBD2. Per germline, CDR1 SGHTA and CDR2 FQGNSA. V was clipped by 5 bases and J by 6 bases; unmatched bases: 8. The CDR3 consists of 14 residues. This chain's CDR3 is CASSLTGTSTEQYV. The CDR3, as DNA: TGTGCCAGCAGCCTGACCGGGACTAGCACCGAGCAGTACGTC.

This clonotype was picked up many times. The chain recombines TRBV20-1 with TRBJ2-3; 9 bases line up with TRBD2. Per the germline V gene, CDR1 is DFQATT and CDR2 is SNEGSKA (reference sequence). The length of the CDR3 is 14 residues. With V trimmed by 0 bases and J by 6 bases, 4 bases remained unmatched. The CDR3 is CSARDSAGGDTQYF. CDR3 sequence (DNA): TGCAGTGCTAGAGATTCGGCGGGAGGGGATACGCAGTATTTT.

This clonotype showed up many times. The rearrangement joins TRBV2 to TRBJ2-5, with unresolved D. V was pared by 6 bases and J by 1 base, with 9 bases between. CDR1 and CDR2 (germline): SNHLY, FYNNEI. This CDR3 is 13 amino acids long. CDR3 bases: TGTGCCAGCAGGGTGGAAGCCCAAGAGACCCAGTACTTC. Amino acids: CASRVEAQETQYF.

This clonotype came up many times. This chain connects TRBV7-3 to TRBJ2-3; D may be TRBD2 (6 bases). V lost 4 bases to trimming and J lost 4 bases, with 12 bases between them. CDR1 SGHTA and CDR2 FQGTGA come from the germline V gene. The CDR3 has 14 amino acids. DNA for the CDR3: TGTGCCAGCAGCTCCTCACCGGGGGCAGATACGCAGTATTTT. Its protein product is CASSSSPGADTQYF.

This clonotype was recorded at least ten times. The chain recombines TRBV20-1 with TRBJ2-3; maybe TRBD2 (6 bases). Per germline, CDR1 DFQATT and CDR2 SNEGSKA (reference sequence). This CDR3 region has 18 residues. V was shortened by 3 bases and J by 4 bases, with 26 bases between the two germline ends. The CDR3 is CSASPEVAERVASDTQYF. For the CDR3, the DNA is TGCAGTGCTAGCCCCGAGGTAGCGGAAAGGGTCGCTTCAGATACGCAGTATTTT.

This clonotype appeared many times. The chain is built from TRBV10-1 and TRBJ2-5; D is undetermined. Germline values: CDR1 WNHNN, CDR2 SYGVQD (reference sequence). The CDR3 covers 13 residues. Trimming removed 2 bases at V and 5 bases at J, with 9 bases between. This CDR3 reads CASSERVGETQYF. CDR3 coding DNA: TGCGCCAGCAGTGAGCGGGTGGGTGAGACCCAGTACTTC.

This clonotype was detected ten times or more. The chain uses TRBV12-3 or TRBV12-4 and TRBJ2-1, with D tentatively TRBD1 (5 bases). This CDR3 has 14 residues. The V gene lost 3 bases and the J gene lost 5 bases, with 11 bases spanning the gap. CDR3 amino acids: CASSFIQGHNEQFF. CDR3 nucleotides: TGTGCCAGCAGTTTTATCCAGGGTCACAATGAGCAGTTCTTC.

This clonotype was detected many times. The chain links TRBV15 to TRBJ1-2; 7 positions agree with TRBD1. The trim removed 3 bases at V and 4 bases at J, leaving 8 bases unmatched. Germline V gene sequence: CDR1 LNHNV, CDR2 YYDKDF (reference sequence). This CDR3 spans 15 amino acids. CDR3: CATSSRDRYSYGYTF. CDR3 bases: TGTGCCACCAGCAGCCGGGACAGATATTCCTATGGCTACACCTTC.

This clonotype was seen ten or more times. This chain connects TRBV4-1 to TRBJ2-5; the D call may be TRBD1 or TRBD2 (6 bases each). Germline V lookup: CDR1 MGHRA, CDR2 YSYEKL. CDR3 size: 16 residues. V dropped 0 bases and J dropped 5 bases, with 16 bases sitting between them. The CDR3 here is CASSQDWGTRGETQYF. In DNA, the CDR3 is TGCGCCAGCAGCCAAGATTGGGGGACACGGGGGGAGACCCAGTACTTC.

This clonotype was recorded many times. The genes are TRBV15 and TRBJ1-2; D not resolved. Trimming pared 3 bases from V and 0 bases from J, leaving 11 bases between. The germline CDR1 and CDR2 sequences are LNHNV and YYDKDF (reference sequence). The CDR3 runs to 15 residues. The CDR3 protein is CATSRGDLSNYGYTF. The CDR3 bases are TGTGCCACCAGCAGGGGAGATCTCTCTAACTATGGCTACACCTTC.

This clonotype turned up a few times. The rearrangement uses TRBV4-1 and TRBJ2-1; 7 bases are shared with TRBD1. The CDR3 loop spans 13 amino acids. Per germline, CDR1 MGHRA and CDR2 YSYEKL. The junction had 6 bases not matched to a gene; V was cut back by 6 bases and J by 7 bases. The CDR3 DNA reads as TGCGCCAGCAGGCCACAGGGGTTAAATGAGCAGTTCTTC. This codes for CASRPQGLNEQFF.

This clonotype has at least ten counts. The CDR3 bases are TGTGCCAGCAGTATCGGGACTAGTATGGGACCCACAGATACGCAGTATTTT. Its protein is CASSIGTSMGPTDTQYF. This chain uses TRBV28 with TRBJ2-3; 8 nucleotides agree with TRBD2. Germline loops: CDR1 MDHEN, CDR2 SYDVKM. Germline trimming cut 5 bases from V and 2 bases from J; bases unmatched to any gene: 12. The CDR3 covers 17 residues.

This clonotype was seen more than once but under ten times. The CDR3 spells CASSLDRVQGAGGYTF. CDR3 nucleotides: TGCGCCAGCAGCTTGGATCGAGTACAGGGGGCTGGTGGCTACACCTTC. The chain employs TRBV5-1 and TRBJ1-2; the match to TRBD1 covers 9 bases. After removal of 0 bases from V and 7 bases from J, the junction contained 10 bases not matched to a gene. From germline, CDR1 is SGHRS and CDR2 YFSETQ. CDR3 length equals 16 residues.

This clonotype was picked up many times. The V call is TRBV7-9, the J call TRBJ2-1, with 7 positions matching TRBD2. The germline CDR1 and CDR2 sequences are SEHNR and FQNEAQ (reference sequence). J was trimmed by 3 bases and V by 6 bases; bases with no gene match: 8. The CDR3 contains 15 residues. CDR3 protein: CASRKNSGLYNEQFF. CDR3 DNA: TGTGCCAGCAGAAAGAATAGCGGGCTCTACAATGAGCAGTTCTTC.

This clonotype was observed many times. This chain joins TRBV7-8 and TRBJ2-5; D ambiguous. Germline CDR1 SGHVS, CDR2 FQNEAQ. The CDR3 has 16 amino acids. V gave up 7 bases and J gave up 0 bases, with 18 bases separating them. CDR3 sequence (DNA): TGTGCCAGCACCCCCCAGAGAGTAACGTACCAAGAGACCCAGTACTTC. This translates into CASTPQRVTYQETQYF.

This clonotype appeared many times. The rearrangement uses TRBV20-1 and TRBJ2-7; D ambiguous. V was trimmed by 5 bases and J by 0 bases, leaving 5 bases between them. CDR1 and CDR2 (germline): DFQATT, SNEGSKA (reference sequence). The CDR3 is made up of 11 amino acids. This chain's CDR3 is CSAGDSYEQYF. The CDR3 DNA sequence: TGCAGTGCTGGGGACTCCTACGAGCAGTACTTC.

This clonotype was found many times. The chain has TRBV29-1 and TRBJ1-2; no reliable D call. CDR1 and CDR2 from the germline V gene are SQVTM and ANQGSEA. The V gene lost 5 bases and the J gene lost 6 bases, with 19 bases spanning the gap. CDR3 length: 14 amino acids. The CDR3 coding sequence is TGCAGCGTTTGGGGAGGAGGAGTTGGAAATGGCTACACCTTC. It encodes CSVWGGGVGNGYTF.

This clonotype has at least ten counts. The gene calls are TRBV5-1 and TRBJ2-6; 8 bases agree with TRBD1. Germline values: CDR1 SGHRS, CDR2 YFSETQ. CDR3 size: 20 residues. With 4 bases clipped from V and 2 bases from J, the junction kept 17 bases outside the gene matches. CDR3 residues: CASSRVTLRQGIAGANVLTF. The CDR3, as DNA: TGCGCCAGCAGCCGAGTCACCCTTCGACAGGGGATAGCTGGGGCCAACGTCCTGACTTTC. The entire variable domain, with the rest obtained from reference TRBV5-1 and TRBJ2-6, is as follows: KAGVTQTPRYLIKTRGQQVTLSCSPISGHRSVSWYQQTPGQGLQFLFEYFSETQRNKGNFPGRFSGRQFSNSRSEMNVSTLELGDSALYLCASSRVTLRQGIAGANVLTFGAGSRLTVL.

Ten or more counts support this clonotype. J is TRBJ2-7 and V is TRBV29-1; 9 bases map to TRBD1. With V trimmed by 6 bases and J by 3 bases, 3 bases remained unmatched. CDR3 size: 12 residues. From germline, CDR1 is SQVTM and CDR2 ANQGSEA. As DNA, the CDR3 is TGCAGCGTCCTGGGACAGGGCTACGAGCAGTACTTC. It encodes CSVLGQGYEQYF.

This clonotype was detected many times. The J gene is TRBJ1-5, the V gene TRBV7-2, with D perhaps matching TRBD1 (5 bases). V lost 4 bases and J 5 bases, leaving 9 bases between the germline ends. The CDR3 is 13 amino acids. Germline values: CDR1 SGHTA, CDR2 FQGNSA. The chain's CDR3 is CASSSGLHQPQHF. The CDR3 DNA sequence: TGTGCCAGCAGCTCGGGACTCCATCAGCCCCAGCATTTT.

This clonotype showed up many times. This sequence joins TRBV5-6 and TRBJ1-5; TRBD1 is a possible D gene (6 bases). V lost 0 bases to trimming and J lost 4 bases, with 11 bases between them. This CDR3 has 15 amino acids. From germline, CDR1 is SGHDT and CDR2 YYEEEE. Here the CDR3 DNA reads TGTGCCAGCAGCTTGGCCAAAGGGGGTAATCAGCCCCAGCATTTT. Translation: CASSLAKGGNQPQHF.

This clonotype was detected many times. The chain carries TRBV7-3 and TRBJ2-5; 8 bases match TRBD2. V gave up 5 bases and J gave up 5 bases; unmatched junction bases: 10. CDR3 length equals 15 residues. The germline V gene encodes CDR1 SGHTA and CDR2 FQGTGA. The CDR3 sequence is CASSPTGGRAETQYF. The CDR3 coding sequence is TGTGCCAGCAGCCCCACGGGAGGGCGGGCGGAGACCCAGTACTTC. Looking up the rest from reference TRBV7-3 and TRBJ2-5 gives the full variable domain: GAGVSQTPSNKVTEKGKYVELRCDPISGHTALYWYRQSLGQGPEFLIYFQGTGAADDSGLPNDRFFAVRPEGSVSTLKIQRTERGDSAVYLCASSPTGGRAETQYFGPGTRLLVL.

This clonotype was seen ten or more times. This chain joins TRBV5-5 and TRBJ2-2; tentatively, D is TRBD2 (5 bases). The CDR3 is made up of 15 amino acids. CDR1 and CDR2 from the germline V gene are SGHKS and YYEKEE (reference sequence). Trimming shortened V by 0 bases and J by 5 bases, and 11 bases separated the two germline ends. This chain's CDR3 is CASSLAEGWTGELFF. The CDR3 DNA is TGTGCCAGCAGCTTGGCCGAGGGTTGGACCGGGGAGCTGTTTTTT.

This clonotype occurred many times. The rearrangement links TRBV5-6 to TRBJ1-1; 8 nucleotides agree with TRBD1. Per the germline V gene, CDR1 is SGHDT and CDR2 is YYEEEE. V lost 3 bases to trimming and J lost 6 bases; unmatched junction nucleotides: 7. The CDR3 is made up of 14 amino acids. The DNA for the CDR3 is TGTGCCAGCAGCTCCTTGGACAGGGACGCTGAAGCTTTCTTT. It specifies CASSSLDRDAEAFF.

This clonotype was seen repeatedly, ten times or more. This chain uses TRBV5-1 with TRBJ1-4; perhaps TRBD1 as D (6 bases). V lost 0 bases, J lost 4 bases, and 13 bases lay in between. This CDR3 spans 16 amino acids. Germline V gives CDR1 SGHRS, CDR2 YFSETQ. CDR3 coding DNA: TGCGCCAGCAGCTTGGGAGGGGGATTCCTTAATGAAAAACTGTTTTTT. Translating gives CASSLGGGFLNEKLFF.

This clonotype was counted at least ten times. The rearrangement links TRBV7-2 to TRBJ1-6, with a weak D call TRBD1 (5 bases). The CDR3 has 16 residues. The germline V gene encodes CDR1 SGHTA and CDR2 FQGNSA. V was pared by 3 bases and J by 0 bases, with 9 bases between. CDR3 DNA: TGTGCCAGCAGCTTCCACAGGAGCTCCTATAATTCACCCCTCCACTTT. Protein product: CASSFHRSSYNSPLHF.

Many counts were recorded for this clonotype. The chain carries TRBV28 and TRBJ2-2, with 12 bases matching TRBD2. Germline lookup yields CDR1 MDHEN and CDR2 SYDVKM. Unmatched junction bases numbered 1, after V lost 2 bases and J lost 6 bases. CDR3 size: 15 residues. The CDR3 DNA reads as TGTGCCAGCAGTTTACTAGCGGGAGGGCCCGGGGAGCTGTTTTTT. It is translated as CASSLLAGGPGELFF.